The rows below give T cell receptor beta chains drawn from one sample of a study of blood T cell repertoires in COVID-19. Sequencing used immunoSEQ multiplex PCR; TCRdb keeps in-frame clones, though not all of them. The sample lists roughly 97,000 clones, about 90% seen once, with approximately 15% in the top ten. Sequenced sample: peripheral blood. These receptor sequences come from a man in his fifties or sixties with acute or convalescent COVID-19. Both conserved end residues are part of each CDR3. A D gene is named only where the DNA matches it firmly. Part of the rows lack a size; the others show once, few, many or a class for expanded clones.

v_gene	len	j_gene	abundance	d_gene	CDR3nt	CDR3aa
TRBV7-8	16	TRBJ2-2	-	TRBD2	TGTGCCAGCAGCCCCCGACTAGCGGGGGAGGCCGGGGAGCTGTTTTTT	CASSPRLAGEAGELFF
TRBV3-1/TRBV3-2	15	TRBJ2-7	-	-	TGTGCCAGCAGCCAAGGAAGGGGGCGGAGGGGGGAGCAGTACTTC	CASSQGRGRRGEQYF
TRBV24-1	16	TRBJ2-2	-	-	TGTGCCACCAGTGACCCCGACAGGCCCCACACCGGGGAGCTGTTTTTT	CATSDPDRPHTGELFF
TRBV14	17	TRBJ2-7	once	TRBD2	TGTGCCAGCAGCCAAGATCTAGCGGGAGGGCTAAACTACGAGCAGTACTTC	CASSQDLAGGLNYEQYF
TRBV5-1	14	TRBJ2-7	-	-	TGCGCCAGCAGCTTAACAGGGACTACCTACGAGCAGTACTTC	CASSLTGTTYEQYF
TRBV7-9	17	TRBJ2-3	-	-	TGTGCCAGCTCCGGGACTACAGGGATAGGGGGCACAGATACGCAGTATTTT	CASSGTTGIGGTDTQYF
TRBV7-2	14	TRBJ2-5	-	-	TGTGCCAGCAGCTTAGAACTAGCAACCGAGACCCAGTACTTC	CASSLELATETQYF
TRBV29-1	13	TRBJ1-1	-	-	TGCAGCGTTGAGAGGGGGGGGAACACTGAAGCTTTCTTT	CSVERGGNTEAFF
TRBV3-1/TRBV3-2	14	TRBJ1-1	-	TRBD1	TGTGCCAGCAGAAGAGGACAGGGAGGGACTGAAGCTTTCTTT	CASRRGQGGTEAFF
TRBV28	14	TRBJ2-7	-	-	TGTGCCAGCAGTAAAGGAGGTTCCCTAAACGAGCAGTACTTC	CASSKGGSLNEQYF
TRBV30	14	TRBJ2-7	-	-	TGTGCCTGGAGCTTAGGACAGTCCGCCTACGAGCAGTACTTC	CAWSLGQSAYEQYF
TRBV5-1	13	TRBJ2-1	-	-	TGCGCCAGTCGGGAAAGCTCCTACAATGAGCAGTTCTTC	CASRESSYNEQFF
TRBV30	12	TRBJ1-2	few	-	TGTGCCTGGAGAGGAGATTCCTATGGCTACACCTTC	CAWRGDSYGYTF
TRBV7-9	17	TRBJ2-1	once	TRBD2	TGTGCCAGCAGCTCCAACTTGGGGCTAGCGGACTACAATGAGCAGTTCTTC	CASSSNLGLADYNEQFF
TRBV5-5	16	TRBJ2-1	once	TRBD2	TGTGCCAGCAGCTTAGAGACTAGCGGGACATACAATGAGCAGTTCTTC	CASSLETSGTYNEQFF
TRBV7-2	14	TRBJ2-2	-	-	TGTGCCAGCAGCCGGAGTAGGAACACCGGGGAGCTGTTTTTT	CASSRSRNTGELFF
TRBV11-2	15	TRBJ2-7	-	TRBD2	TGTGCCAGCAGCTCCCGGACTAGCGGGATGTACGAGCAGTACTTC	CASSSRTSGMYEQYF
TRBV3-1/TRBV3-2	16	TRBJ2-7	-	-	TGTGCCAGCAGCCAATGGGCTGGATTTAGCTCCTACGAGCAGTACTTC	CASSQWAGFSSYEQYF
TRBV6-5	11	TRBJ2-1	-	-	TGTGCCAGCAGTTCGTGGGAGGAGGAGGTCTTC	CASSSWEEEVF
TRBV14	19	TRBJ2-1	-	-	TGTGCCAGCAGCCAAGAGGCAAGTGCCTTTGCGGCCTCCTACAATGAGCAGTTCTTC	CASSQEASAFAASYNEQFF
TRBV18	16	TRBJ2-2	-	TRBD2	TGTGCCAGCTCACCACGGGAGGGCCCAGCGACCGGGGAGCTGTTTTTT	CASSPREGPATGELFF
TRBV6-4	15	TRBJ1-4	once	TRBD1	TGTGCCAGCAGCTCCTCGACAGGGGAGGGGGAAAAACTGTTTTTT	CASSSSTGEGEKLFF
TRBV24-1	15	TRBJ2-3	-	TRBD1	TGTGCCACCAGCCTTGGGACAGGGGGCGCAGATACGCAGTATTTT	CATSLGTGGADTQYF
TRBV7-9	12	TRBJ2-7	-	-	TGTGCCAGCAGCTTAGTCGGGGACGAGCAGTACTTC	CASSLVGDEQYF
TRBV24-1	15	TRBJ2-1	-	-	TGTGCCACCAGTTCGGGGGATTCCTTCTACAATGAGCAGTTCTTC	CATSSGDSFYNEQFF
TRBV29-1	14	TRBJ2-7	-	-	TGCAGCGTTACGAGGCCAGCCGGCTCCTACGAGCAGTACTTC	CSVTRPAGSYEQYF
TRBV29-1	16	TRBJ1-5	-	TRBD1	TGCAGCGCCCGGAGGGGGCGAGGTGATAGCAATCAGCCCCAGCATTTT	CSARRGRGDSNQPQHF
TRBV11-2	15	TRBJ2-5	-	-	TGTGCCAGCAGCAAGCCCGGGACTTCGCAAGAGACCCAGTACTTC	CASSKPGTSQETQYF